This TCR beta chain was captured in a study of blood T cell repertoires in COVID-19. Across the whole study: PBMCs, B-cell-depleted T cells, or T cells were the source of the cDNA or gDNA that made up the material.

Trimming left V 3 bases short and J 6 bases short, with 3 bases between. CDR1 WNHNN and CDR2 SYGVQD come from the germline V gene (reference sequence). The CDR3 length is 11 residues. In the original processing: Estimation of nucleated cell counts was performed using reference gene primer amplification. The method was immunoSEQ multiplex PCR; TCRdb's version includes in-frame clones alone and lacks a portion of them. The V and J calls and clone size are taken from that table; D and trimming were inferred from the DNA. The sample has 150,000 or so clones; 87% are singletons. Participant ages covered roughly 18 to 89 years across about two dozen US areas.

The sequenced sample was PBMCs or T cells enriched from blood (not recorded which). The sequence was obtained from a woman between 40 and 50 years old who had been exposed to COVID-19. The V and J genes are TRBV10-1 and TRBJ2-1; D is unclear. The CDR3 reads CASSDLNEQFF. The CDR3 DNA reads TGCGCCAGCAGTGACCTCAATGAGCAGTTCTTC.